This T cell receptor (beta chain) emerged from a study of T cells after yellow fever vaccination. For the study at large: When fractions had low cell numbers, they were prepared with SMART-Seq v4 Ultra Low Input.

Universal primer sites and UMIs were introduced during 5'RACE template-switching synthesis of TCR cDNA. TCRdb ran MiXCR on the 5' RACE reads and lists one entry per CDR3 protein. The sample includes around 330,000 distinct CDR3 sequences, around 3.6% of them seen just once. The sample holds a few counts of this clonotype. Its matching antigen is unknown. Study observations and caveats: Re-detected after boosting: most primary clones, almost 98% of CD4 and about 85% of CD8.

V was shortened by 4 bases and J by 1 base, with 25 bases between the two germline ends. There are 19 residues in the CDR3. Germline lookup yields CDR1 SGHRS and CDR2 YFSETQ. The chain has TRBV5-1 and TRBJ2-3; D might be TRBD1 or TRBD2, each matching 5 bases. Sample: PBMCs, taken on the day of the yellow fever booster vaccination. The TCR was taken from a man aged 18 to 29 who received the YFV17D yellow fever vaccine. The CDR3 nucleotides read TGCGCCAGCAGCCGAGGGGTACTTTCGATCGGTATTGGCACAGATACGCAGTATTTT. It is translated as CASSRGVLSIGIGTDTQYF.